The sequence of this T cell receptor (beta chain) was determined in a study of blood T cell repertoires in COVID-19. Study at large: The United States, Italy and Spain supplied acute and convalescent COVID-19 samples. The cDNA or gDNA used as material had been derived from T cells, B-cell-depleted T cells, or PBMCs.

CDR1 ENHRY and CDR2 SYGVKD come from the germline V gene. Trimming took off 4 bases at V and 5 bases at J, with 8 bases between the two ends. CDR3 length: 12 residues. In the study's own analysis: Nucleated cell counts were estimated from reference gene primer amplification. Sequencing was performed with immunoSEQ multiplex PCR; in TCRdb, only in-frame clones are kept and a portion is missing. That table supplies the V and J calls and clone size; D and trimming were determined from the DNA. The sample carries about 36,000 clones, approximately 86% recorded once. The chain joins TRBV10-3 to TRBJ1-2, with D tentatively TRBD1 (5 bases). The sequence was obtained from a human donor in a cohort sampled during active COVID-19. Sequencing was done on a sample of peripheral blood. The CDR3 loop reads CAISAEGYGYTF. CDR3 DNA: TGTGCCATCAGTGCGGAGGGGTATGGCTACACCTTC.